Each of the 10 T cell receptor beta chains below was sequenced from the same sample in a study of PD-1 blockade in classical Hodgkin lymphoma. The data were produced by immunoSEQ multiplex PCR, yet TCRdb's version contains in-frame clones alone and is incomplete. The sample has approximately 100,000 clones, around 88% seen once. The patients all showed relapse after autologous stem cell transplantation, while their brentuximab vedotin exposure varied. Sequenced here: peripheral blood mononuclear cells (PBMCs), sampled before the second cycle of nivolumab. The receptors originated from a human donor with classical Hodgkin lymphoma.

The chain has TRBV10-1 and TRBJ1-6, with D unclear. Looked up from germline, CDR1 is WNHNN and CDR2 is SYGVQD (reference sequence). The ends were cut back, 0 bases at V and 9 bases at J, with 12 bases in the middle. The CDR3 totals 15 residues. CDR3 DNA sequence: TGCGCCAGCAGTGAGTCGGCCGGGATGGGTTCACCCCTCCACTTT. The encoded protein is CASSESAGMGSPLHF.

The V gene is TRBV29-1, the J gene TRBJ2-5; possibly TRBD1 for D (6 bases). The last part of the DNA fits TRBJ2-7 better; the J call may be wrong. Germline V gives CDR1 SQVTM, CDR2 ANQGSEA. The CDR3 extends over 13 amino acids. In nucleotides, the CDR3 is TGCAGCGTTGAACCGACAGGCTCCTACGAGCAGTACTTC. It encodes CSVEPTGSYEQYF.

This chain uses TRBV4-3 with TRBJ2-2, with D maybe TRBD2 (7 bases). This CDR3 has 18 residues. The ends were cut back, 0 bases at V and 5 bases at J, with 19 bases in the middle. Germline CDR1 is LGHNA and CDR2 is YSLEER. The CDR3 bases are TGCGCCAGCAGCCAAGATGACGGCGGGGGCCGGGGGACCGGGGAGCTGTTTTTT. Translating it yields CASSQDDGGGRGTGELFF.

This clone has only one observation. The chain's CDR3 is CASGLVGALSTDTQYF. CDR3 DNA sequence: TGTGCTAGTGGTTTGGTAGGGGCACTTAGCACAGATACGCAGTATTTT. The V and J genes are TRBV12-5 and TRBJ2-3, with TRBD1 as a possible D gene (5 bases). Germline CDR1 is LGHNT and CDR2 is FRNRAP. Trimming left V 0 bases short and J 0 bases short, with 10 bases between. The CDR3 loop spans 16 amino acids.

CDR3 in DNA: TGTGCCAGCAGCTTAGGTCAGATTTCCTATGGCTACACCTTC. Its translation is CASSLGQISYGYTF. The chain employs TRBV11-2 and TRBJ1-2, with D hard to call. V was pared by 1 base and J by 4 bases, with 10 bases between. There are 14 residues in the CDR3. The V gene's germline CDR1 is SGHAT and CDR2 FQNNGV.

This clone was seen a single time. The chain employs TRBV28 and TRBJ1-4; no firm D call. Trimming cost V 6 bases and J 0 bases, with 11 bases left between them. The CDR3 consists of 15 residues. Looked up from germline, CDR1 is MDHEN and CDR2 is SYDVKM. CDR3 in DNA: TGTGCCAGCAGCTACCCCGGGACAACTAATGAAAAACTGTTTTTT. Encoded protein: CASSYPGTTNEKLFF.

The genes are TRBV14 and TRBJ1-3; D gene ambiguous. Germline values: CDR1 SGHDN, CDR2 FVKESK. The CDR3 sequence is 13 residues long. V shed 4 bases and J shed 0 bases, with 4 bases lying between them. CDR3 loop: CASSPFSGNTIYF. The CDR3 nucleotides are TGTGCCAGCAGCCCTTTCTCTGGAAACACCATATATTTT.

Details on this clone: The junction shows a germline mismatch at one end, possibly a read error. V usage is TRBV28 and J usage is TRBJ1-3; 7 positions agree with TRBD1. There are 12 residues in the CDR3. Germline V gene sequence: CDR1 MDHEN, CDR2 SYDVKM. The chain's CDR3 is CASSFPDREGSF. CDR3 sequence (DNA): TGTGCCAGCAGTTTTCCCGACAGGGAGGGATCCTTT.

This clone was counted a few times. The chain is built from TRBV28 and TRBJ1-2; D unresolved. CDR3 length equals 12 residues. The germline gives CDR1 MDHEN, CDR2 SYDVKM. The V end lost 3 bases, the J end lost 5 bases, and 7 bases lay between the germline ends. The CDR3 is CASSFRGYGYTF. DNA for the CDR3: TGTGCCAGCAGTTTCCGGGGTTATGGCTACACCTTC.

The chain uses TRBV13 and TRBJ2-1; possibly TRBD2 for D (6 bases). Trimming left V 3 bases short and J 2 bases short, with 11 bases between. The V gene's germline CDR1 is PRHDT and CDR2 FYEKMQ (reference sequence). CDR3 size: 15 residues. CDR3 loop: CASSFGRSTYNEQFF. Written as DNA, the CDR3 is TGTGCCAGCAGCTTCGGGAGAAGTACCTACAATGAGCAGTTCTTC.